This T cell receptor (beta chain) was identified during a study of blood T cells in healthy people across ages (dated by TCRdb to the mid-2010s). A note on the overall study: In model experiments, template switching captured about one uniquely barcoded TCR beta cDNA molecule for every two T cells. Donors were grouped into four age groups: young (average roughly 15 years), middle-aged (under 40), aged (roughly 62) and long-lived (approximately 81). To track age-related changes in TCR beta repertoire diversity, the study relied on deep sequencing normalized with unique cDNA molecular identifiers. To avoid experimental bias, donors of different ages were spread randomly across the sequencing lanes. Using the same blood draw, the study looked at two additional independent replicas of 1 million unique cDNA reads for two donors, one aged 18 to 30 and the other aged 80 or older.

The protocol used for the library was 5' RACE. Sequencing instrument: Illumina HiSeq 2500. A second PCR of about 6 to 12 cycles was performed with a sample-barcoded 5' primer and a J-beta primer mix. Each TCR beta cDNA molecule received a unique molecular identifier from a template-switch 5' adaptor carrying 12 random nucleotides. Each sample yielded at least 2.5 million CDR3-containing paired-end reads. The Mint cDNA synthesis kit, primed by a TRBC-specific oligonucleotide, was used to synthesize first-strand cDNA from all RNA. All cDNA was treated with uracil-DNA glycosylase and then went through a first 18-cycle PCR with the universal primers M1SS and BC2_uni_R. As for how the authors treated the data: For normalization, 1 million high-quality reads were randomly selected from each sample, with every read carrying a distinct molecular identifier. Reads sharing molecular identifiers were discarded rather than binned into consensus sequences. MiTCR, run with a Q25 quality threshold and the strictest error-elimination algorithm, handled CDR3 identification, clonotype clustering and error correction. A nonparametric unseen species model with Euler transformation was used to estimate lower-bound total TCR beta diversity. The raw public data were reprocessed by TCRdb itself: fastp quality trimming at Q25, MiXCR clonotype calling, in-frame beta chains only. Records with the same CDR3 protein are collapsed into one entry carrying the most frequent genes and DNA. V and J calls and clone size were set by TCRdb, not the authors. A total of a few hundred thousand distinct CDR3 sequences appear in this sample, roughly half of them only once. The ten top clones hold about 54% of the sample.

What the study reported, not specific to this receptor: Total diversity estimates from one million sequenced T cells were considered lower bounds and underestimates. Compared with the aged group, the long-lived group had more naive CD4+ T cells, fewer expanded clones and increased TCR diversity, a pattern suggesting age selection. The percentage of naive T cells measured by flow cytometry correlated strongly with observed TCR beta diversity. Donor CMV infection status was unknown, potentially confounding age-related changes in expanded clonotypes. As age increased, observed TCR beta diversity per million T cells dropped in a roughly linear way, and a significant reduction was already evident by age about 36. Because profiling used bulk unsorted PBMCs, naive and antigen-experienced compartments could not be compared conclusively.

The donors were some 39 Caucasian individuals from Russia, aged roughly 6 to 100 years, who were systemically healthy. Each donor gave 8 to 10 milliliters of peripheral blood, drawn into EDTA-treated Vacutainer tubes. Ficoll-Paque density-gradient centrifugation was used to isolate PBMCs, with at least 6 million obtained per sample. Total RNA, at least 5 micrograms per sample, was extracted from PBMCs with Trizol reagent. For every donor, flow cytometry on a PBMC aliquot measured the percentage of naive CD45RAhigh/CD27high T cells. The CDR3 goes from the cysteine to the phenylalanine over 14 residues. The retained sequence is limited to the CDR3, 42 bases, with the frame set at the first base. At the junction V is shortened by 0 bases and J by 0 bases, with 3 bases in between. The CDR1 and CDR2 encoded by the germline V gene are SGHAT and FQNNGV. Regarding this clonotype: It has no known antigen specificity. Base quality data are lacking; no much larger clone is found one base away.

The chain couples TRBV11-2 to TRBJ2-4, with no D gene named confidently. The TCR was taken from a man aged 55 to 70 in good health. The specimen was blood. In nucleotides, the sequence is TGTGCCAGCAGCTTAGAGGGAGCCAAAAACATTCAGTACTTC. Its translation reads: CASSLEGAKNIQYF.